Shown below are 6 T cell receptor beta chains from a single sample sequenced in a study of blood T cells in healthy people across ages. It was with a sample-barcoded 5' primer and a J-beta primer mix that a second PCR of roughly 6 to 11 cycles was run. A single record per CDR3 protein comes from TCRdb applying MiXCR to the 5' RACE reads. Among some 900,000 distinct CDR3 sequences listed, under 50% were seen once. Sequencing was performed on blood. The receptor source for this set is a young man in good health.

The sample holds one count of this clonotype. The V gene is TRBV6-1, the J gene TRBJ1-2; 7 bases map to TRBD1. This CDR3 has 14 amino acids. CDR1 is MNHNS and CDR2 is SASEGT in the germline V gene. Trimming took 7 bases from V and 4 from J; bases not matched to a gene: 9. The CDR3 nucleotides are TGTGCCAGCACCCAGGGACAGTTTACCTATGGCTACACCTTC. Protein sequence: CASTQGQFTYGYTF.

The chain is built from TRBV24-1 and TRBJ1-2; no clear D gene. This CDR3 contains 16 residues. Trimming took 3 bases from V and 6 from J, leaving 19 bases between them. The germline V gene has CDR1 KGHDR and CDR2 SFDVKD. The CDR3 reads CATSDKTGSWTDGYTF. In DNA form, the CDR3 reads TGTGCCACCAGTGATAAGACGGGCAGTTGGACCGATGGCTACACCTTC.

This clonotype appeared a few times. V is TRBV6-2 or TRBV6-3 and J is TRBJ2-7; 9 bases map to TRBD1. Looked up from germline, CDR1 is MNHEY and CDR2 is SVGEGT. J gave up 6 bases and V 8 bases, and 14 bases lay outside the gene matches. The CDR3 contains 15 residues. CDR3 in amino acids: CASSPGTGNSAEQYF. DNA of the CDR3: TGTGCCAGCTCCCCCGGGACAGGGAATAGTGCCGAGCAGTACTTC.

This rearrangement joins TRBV4-3 to TRBJ1-1; D is possibly TRBD1 (5 bases). From germline, CDR1 is LGHNA and CDR2 YSLEER. This CDR3 contains 18 residues. The V and J ends lost 0 bases and 0 bases respectively, with 17 bases between them. The CDR3 region is CASSQEGGIDGMNTEAFF. The CDR3 DNA reads as TGCGCCAGCAGCCAAGAGGGGGGGATTGACGGGATGAACACTGAAGCTTTCTTT.

The chain has TRBV5-1 and TRBJ1-4; 8 positions agree with TRBD1. The CDR3 sequence is 14 residues long. Germline assignment: CDR1 SGHRS and CDR2 YFSETQ. Trimming took 3 bases from V and 6 from J; bases not matched to a gene: 4. The CDR3 loop is CASSSAGGYEKLFF. The CDR3 DNA reads as TGCGCCAGCAGCTCGGCAGGGGGCTATGAAAAACTGTTTTTT.

The sample holds a few counts of this clonotype. The chain carries TRBV11-3 and TRBJ2-5; perhaps TRBD1 as D (6 bases). V was trimmed by 1 base and J by 1 base, leaving 10 bases between them. Germline V gives CDR1 SGHNT, CDR2 YENEEA. This CDR3 comprises 15 residues. CDR3 sequence (DNA): TGTGCCAGCAGCTTAGGTACAGGGATCCAAGAGACCCAGTACTTC. As protein: CASSLGTGIQETQYF.